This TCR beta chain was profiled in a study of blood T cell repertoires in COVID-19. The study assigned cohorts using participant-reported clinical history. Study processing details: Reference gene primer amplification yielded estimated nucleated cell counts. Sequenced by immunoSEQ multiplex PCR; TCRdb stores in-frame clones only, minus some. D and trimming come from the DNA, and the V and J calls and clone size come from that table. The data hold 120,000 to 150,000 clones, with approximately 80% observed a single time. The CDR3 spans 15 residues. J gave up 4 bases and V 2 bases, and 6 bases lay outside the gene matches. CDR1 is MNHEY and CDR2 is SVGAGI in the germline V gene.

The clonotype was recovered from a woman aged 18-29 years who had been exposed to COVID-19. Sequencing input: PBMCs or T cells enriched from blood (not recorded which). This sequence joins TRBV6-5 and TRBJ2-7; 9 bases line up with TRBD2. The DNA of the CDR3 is TGTGCCAGCAGTTACCTTAGCGGGAGCAGTTACGAGCAGTACTTC. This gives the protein CASSYLSGSSYEQYF.